The clone carrying this T cell receptor (beta chain) was seen a few times. Vbeta (60) and Jbeta (13) primers were used in the PCR. Profiled with immunoSEQ multiplex PCR; TCRdb holds only in-frame clones, not every one. The table includes around 89,000 clones, around three quarters detected once. This entry belongs to a study of cytomegalovirus exposure and HLA in healthy donors. Across the study: Early release data held tens of millions of unique TCRs from HLA-typed donors.

CDR3 length: 14 residues. CDR1 and CDR2 (germline): SGHAT, FQNNGV. The V and J ends lost 6 bases and 7 bases respectively, with 19 bases between them. The sample consisted of PBMCs. This receptor was identified in a man in his forties or fifties in good health and CMV-seronegative. The chain joins TRBV11-2 to TRBJ2-7; D not resolved. The DNA of the CDR3 is TGTGCCAGCAGACTACAACTAACCTACGAGGAGCAGTACTTC. Translated: CASRLQLTYEEQYF.